This T cell receptor beta chain was observed in a study of monozygotic twins with cystic fibrosis. To note about this clone: Its antigen is as yet unknown.

Regarding the study as a whole: Shared CDR3 numbers were not associated with age, concordance or severity. J usage was most co-twin-similar in 8 of 16 pairs, V in 13. Monozygotic CF twins shared more identical nucleotide clonotypes than unrelated patients. Low clonality (median around 0.0094) suggested a mostly naive repertoire.

The germline V gene encodes CDR1 MNHEY and CDR2 SMNVEV (reference sequence). Trimming cost V 10 bases and J 4 bases, with 16 bases left between them. CDR3 size: 13 residues. Profiled with immunoSEQ multiplex PCR; TCRdb holds only in-frame clones, not every one. The sample shows about 15,000 clones, 85% of them seen only once. This receptor was obtained from a boy younger than 18 with cystic fibrosis. Specimen: blood. The V gene is TRBV27, the J gene TRBJ1-1; D might be TRBD1 (6 bases). CDR3 DNA: TGTGCCACTCACTCACAGGGTTTCACTGAAGCTTTCTTT. Translating it yields CATHSQGFTEAFF.